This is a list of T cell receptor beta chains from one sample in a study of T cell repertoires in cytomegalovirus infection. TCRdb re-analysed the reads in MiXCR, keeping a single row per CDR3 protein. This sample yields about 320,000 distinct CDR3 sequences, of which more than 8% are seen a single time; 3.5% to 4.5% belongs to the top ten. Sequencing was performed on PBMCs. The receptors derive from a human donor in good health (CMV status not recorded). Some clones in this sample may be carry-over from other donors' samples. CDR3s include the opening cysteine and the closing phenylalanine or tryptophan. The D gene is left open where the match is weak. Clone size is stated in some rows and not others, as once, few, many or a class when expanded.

DNA: TGCGCCAGCAGCCAAGAGGTCACTCCCAGGAATGGCTACACCTTC
CDR3: CASSQEVTPRNGYTF
D: -
V: TRBV4-3
J: TRBJ1-2
size: few

DNA: TGTGCCACCCGCGGGGCGGGAACTAACTATGGCTACACCTTC
CDR3: CATRGAGTNYGYTF
D: -
V: TRBV10-3
J: TRBJ1-2
size: many

DNA: TGTGCCAGCAGCCGAGGAAGGACCAAAAACATTCAGTACTTC
CDR3: CASSRGRTKNIQYF
D: -
V: TRBV7-2
J: TRBJ2-4
size: many

DNA: TGCAGTGCTATCCCTGGTGGGGTCGCGGGCTACACCTTC
CDR3: CSAIPGGVAGYTF
D: -
V: TRBV20-1
J: TRBJ1-2
size: few

DNA: TGTGCCAGCAGTTCCCTTCGCGTCGAGCAGTTCTTC
CDR3: CASSSLRVEQFF
D: -
V: TRBV7-7
J: TRBJ2-1
size: few

DNA: TGTGCCAGCAGCCCCCCCGAGTCCGATACGCAGTATTTT
CDR3: CASSPPESDTQYF
D: -
V: TRBV7-2
J: TRBJ2-3
size: many

DNA: TGTGCCAGCAGCACCCCGCGGACAGGGAACACCGGGGAGCTGTTTTTT
CDR3: CASSTPRTGNTGELFF
D: TRBD1
V: TRBV28
J: TRBJ2-2
size: few

DNA: TGCAGTGCTATTCCGAGTGATTCCTACGAGCAGTACTTC
CDR3: CSAIPSDSYEQYF
D: -
V: TRBV20-1
J: TRBJ2-7
size: few

DNA: TGTGCCAGCCGGGGCCATAACTATGGCTACACCTTC
CDR3: CASRGHNYGYTF
D: -
V: TRBV19
J: TRBJ1-2
size: many

DNA: TGTGCCAGCAGTTCCCCGCTTCTTGGGGGTATCAGCCGGGACTACAATGAGCAGTTCTTC
CDR3: CASSSPLLGGISRDYNEQFF
D: -
V: TRBV6-2/TRBV6-3
J: TRBJ2-1
size: many

DNA: TGTGCCAGCAGCTTAGGTGGACAGGGGACGGCCTACGAGCAGTACTTC
CDR3: CASSLGGQGTAYEQYF
D: TRBD1
V: TRBV7-2
J: TRBJ2-7
size: few

DNA: TGCAGTGCTCCCCGTCCCGGGACAGGGAATGAGCAGTTCTTC
CDR3: CSAPRPGTGNEQFF
D: TRBD1
V: TRBV20-1
J: TRBJ2-1
size: few

DNA: TGTGCCAGCAGTTCCCCGACTAGCGGCTCCTACGAGCAGTACTTC
CDR3: CASSSPTSGSYEQYF
D: TRBD2
V: TRBV6-5
J: TRBJ2-7
size: few

DNA: TGCGCCAGCAGCCAGGAAACAGGGTTCTCCTACGAGCAGTACTTC
CDR3: CASSQETGFSYEQYF
D: -
V: TRBV4-3
J: TRBJ2-7
size: -

DNA: TGCAGCGTTGATTCCCCGACAGGGAAAGTACAAGAGACCCAGTACTTC
CDR3: CSVDSPTGKVQETQYF
D: TRBD1
V: TRBV29-1
J: TRBJ2-5
size: -

DNA: TGTGCCAGCAGCCCCGAGGGGGGCAGGGGAGAGACTGAAGCTTTCTTT
CDR3: CASSPEGGRGETEAFF
D: -
V: TRBV4-2
J: TRBJ1-1
size: -

DNA: TGCGCCAGCAGCCAAGCGGGTGGTGGGGATACGCAGTATTTT
CDR3: CASSQAGGGDTQYF
D: -
V: TRBV4-3
J: TRBJ2-3
size: -